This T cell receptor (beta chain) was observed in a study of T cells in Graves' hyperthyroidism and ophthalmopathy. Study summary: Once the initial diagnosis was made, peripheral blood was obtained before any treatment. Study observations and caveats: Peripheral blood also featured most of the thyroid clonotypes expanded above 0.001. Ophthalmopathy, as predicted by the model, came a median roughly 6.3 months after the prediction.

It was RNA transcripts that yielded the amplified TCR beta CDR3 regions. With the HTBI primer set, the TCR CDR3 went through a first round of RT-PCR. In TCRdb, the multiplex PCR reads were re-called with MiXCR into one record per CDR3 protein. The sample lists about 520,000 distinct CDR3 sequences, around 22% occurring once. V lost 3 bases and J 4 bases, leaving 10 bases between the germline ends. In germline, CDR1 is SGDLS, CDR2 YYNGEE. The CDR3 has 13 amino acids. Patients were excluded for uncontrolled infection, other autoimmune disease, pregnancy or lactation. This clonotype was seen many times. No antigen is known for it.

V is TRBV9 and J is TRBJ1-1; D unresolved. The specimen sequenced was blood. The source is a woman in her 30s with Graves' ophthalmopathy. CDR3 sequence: CASSDGWGTEAFF. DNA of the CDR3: TGTGCCAGCAGCGATGGTTGGGGCACTGAAGCTTTCTTT.